The rows below give T cell receptor beta chains drawn from one sample of a study of blood T cells in healthy people across ages. MiXCR, run by TCRdb on the 5' RACE reads, gives a single entry per CDR3 protein. The sample shows some 1.4 million distinct CDR3 sequences, approximately 40% of them seen only once. The specimen sequenced was blood. These receptors all come from a young woman in good health. The CDR3 runs from the conserved cysteine through the conserved F or W. A D gene is named only where the DNA matches it firmly. Clone size, where shown, is once, few, many, or a class for clones that have expanded.

CDR3aa: CASSAPGQGLNIQYF
CDR3nt: TGTGCCAGCAGTGCGCCGGGACAGGGGCTGAACATTCAGTACTTC
d_gene: TRBD1
j_gene: TRBJ2-4
abundance: NA
v_gene: TRBV6-5

CDR3aa: CASSFVGRETQYF
CDR3nt: TGTGCCAGCAGTTTCGTGGGCAGGGAGACCCAGTACTTC
d_gene: NA
j_gene: TRBJ2-5
abundance: NA
v_gene: TRBV12-3/TRBV12-4

CDR3aa: CSYTEGTGTALSNQPQHF
CDR3nt: TGCAGCTATACAGAGGGGACAGGCACAGCTCTTAGCAATCAGCCCCAGCATTTT
d_gene: TRBD1
j_gene: TRBJ1-5
abundance: NA
v_gene: TRBV29-1

CDR3aa: CASRTGTGAYEQFF
CDR3nt: TGTGCCAGCAGGACCGGGACAGGGGCCTATGAGCAGTTCTTC
d_gene: TRBD1
j_gene: TRBJ2-1
abundance: few
v_gene: TRBV12-3/TRBV12-4

CDR3aa: CASSPTGPWSEDTQYF
CDR3nt: TGCGCCAGCAGCCCCACCGGCCCCTGGTCCGAAGATACGCAGTATTTT
d_gene: NA
j_gene: TRBJ2-3
abundance: NA
v_gene: TRBV4-1

CDR3aa: CASSPARTGWADTQYF
CDR3nt: TGTGCCAGCTCACCGGCTCGGACAGGGTGGGCAGATACGCAGTATTTT
d_gene: TRBD1
j_gene: TRBJ2-3
abundance: few
v_gene: TRBV18

CDR3aa: CASSLGPGTEKNTEAFF
CDR3nt: TGTGCCAGCAGCTTAGGCCCAGGAACAGAGAAGAACACTGAAGCTTTCTTT
d_gene: NA
j_gene: TRBJ1-1
abundance: NA
v_gene: TRBV13

CDR3aa: CAINLGLSPTDTQYF
CDR3nt: TGTGCCATCAATTTGGGGCTAAGCCCCACAGATACGCAGTATTTT
d_gene: NA
j_gene: TRBJ2-3
abundance: NA
v_gene: TRBV10-3

CDR3aa: CASSEGEETQYF
CDR3nt: TGCGCCAGCAGCGAGGGGGAAGAGACCCAGTACTTC
d_gene: NA
j_gene: TRBJ2-5
abundance: NA
v_gene: TRBV4-1

CDR3aa: CASSIAGVRDEQYF
CDR3nt: TGTGCCAGCAGCATAGCGGGAGTTCGGGACGAGCAGTACTTC
d_gene: TRBD2
j_gene: TRBJ2-7
abundance: few
v_gene: TRBV5-6

CDR3aa: CAISESGLAGVEQFF
CDR3nt: TGTGCCATCAGTGAGTCAGGACTAGCGGGAGTCGAGCAGTTCTTC
d_gene: TRBD2
j_gene: TRBJ2-1
abundance: NA
v_gene: TRBV10-3

CDR3aa: CASSRNTPTIAPSGYGQYF
CDR3nt: TGTGCCAGCAGCCGAAACACGCCCACTATCGCTCCTAGCGGCTACGGGCAGTACTTC
d_gene: TRBD2
j_gene: TRBJ2-7
abundance: once
v_gene: TRBV7-2

CDR3aa: CSASPSGRSGSYNEQFF
CDR3nt: TGCAGTGCTAGCCCGTCCGGGCGGTCCGGCTCCTACAATGAGCAGTTCTTC
d_gene: NA
j_gene: TRBJ2-1
abundance: NA
v_gene: TRBV20-1

CDR3aa: CASHTRDRPYF
CDR3nt: TGTGCCAGCCATACGAGGGACAGGCCGTACTTC
d_gene: TRBD1
j_gene: TRBJ2-7
abundance: NA
v_gene: TRBV28

CDR3aa: CSAGGFSYNEQFF
CDR3nt: TGCAGCGCTGGAGGTTTCTCCTACAATGAGCAGTTCTTC
d_gene: NA
j_gene: TRBJ2-1
abundance: few
v_gene: TRBV29-1

CDR3aa: CASGEGFYEQYF
CDR3nt: TGTGCCAGCGGTGAAGGGTTTTACGAGCAGTACTTC
d_gene: NA
j_gene: TRBJ2-7
abundance: NA
v_gene: TRBV28

CDR3aa: CASRFSGDPLDEQFF
CDR3nt: TGTGCCAGCAGATTCTCGGGAGACCCGTTGGATGAGCAGTTCTTC
d_gene: NA
j_gene: TRBJ2-1
abundance: NA
v_gene: TRBV11-2

CDR3aa: CASSHRGMSTEAFF
CDR3nt: TGCGCCAGCAGCCACAGGGGGATGAGCACTGAAGCTTTCTTT
d_gene: TRBD1
j_gene: TRBJ1-1
abundance: NA
v_gene: TRBV5-1

CDR3aa: CASRRQGADEQFF
CDR3nt: TGTGCCAGCAGAAGACAGGGGGCCGATGAGCAGTTCTTC
d_gene: TRBD1
j_gene: TRBJ2-1
abundance: NA
v_gene: TRBV28

CDR3aa: CASRGQVRETQYF
CDR3nt: TGTGCCAGCAGGGGACAGGTCCGAGAGACCCAGTACTTC
d_gene: TRBD1
j_gene: TRBJ2-5
abundance: NA
v_gene: TRBV7-9

CDR3aa: CASSSLSIAGPTLSSYNEQFF
CDR3nt: TGTGCCAGCAGTTCCCTCTCCATAGCGGGGCCGACCCTCAGCTCCTACAATGAGCAGTTCTTC
d_gene: TRBD2
j_gene: TRBJ2-1
abundance: NA
v_gene: TRBV6-5

CDR3aa: CASSQVGTSGRHYNEQFF
CDR3nt: TGTGCCAGCAGCCAAGTTGGGACTAGCGGGAGGCATTACAATGAGCAGTTCTTC
d_gene: TRBD2
j_gene: TRBJ2-1
abundance: few
v_gene: TRBV4-2

CDR3aa: CASSLGVPDSNEQFF
CDR3nt: TGTGCCAGCAGTTTAGGGGTCCCGGACAGCAATGAGCAGTTCTTC
d_gene: NA
j_gene: TRBJ2-1
abundance: NA
v_gene: TRBV27

CDR3aa: CASSAKGLAGETQYF
CDR3nt: TGTGCCAGCAGCGCCAAGGGACTAGCGGGAGAGACCCAGTACTTC
d_gene: TRBD2
j_gene: TRBJ2-5
abundance: NA
v_gene: TRBV9

CDR3aa: CASSLNQGVGVRRSPLHF
CDR3nt: TGTGCCAGCAGCTTAAATCAAGGCGTCGGGGTTCGGCGTTCACCCCTCCACTTT
d_gene: NA
j_gene: TRBJ1-6
abundance: few
v_gene: TRBV7-2

CDR3aa: CASSQEEGRREQYF
CDR3nt: TGCGCCAGCAGCCAAGAAGAGGGCCGTCGCGAGCAGTACTTC
d_gene: NA
j_gene: TRBJ2-7
abundance: NA
v_gene: TRBV4-1

CDR3aa: CAGSLRGAQSTDTQYF
CDR3nt: TGTGCTGGCAGCTTGCGGGGGGCTCAAAGCACAGATACGCAGTATTTT
d_gene: TRBD2
j_gene: TRBJ2-3
abundance: NA
v_gene: TRBV5-4

CDR3aa: CAWRVFRTAGYGYTF
CDR3nt: TGTGCCTGGAGAGTCTTTCGGACAGCCGGCTATGGCTACACCTTC
d_gene: NA
j_gene: TRBJ1-2
abundance: once
v_gene: TRBV30

CDR3aa: CASSQEGSNEKLFF
CDR3nt: TGCGCCAGCAGCCAAGAGGGGTCTAATGAAAAACTGTTTTTT
d_gene: NA
j_gene: TRBJ1-4
abundance: many
v_gene: TRBV4-1

CDR3aa: CASSLLRGRGYTF
CDR3nt: TGTGCCAGCAGCTTGTTGAGGGGGAGAGGCTACACCTTC
d_gene: NA
j_gene: TRBJ1-2
abundance: few
v_gene: TRBV3-1

CDR3aa: CASSEAAFYEQYF
CDR3nt: TGTGCCAGCAGTGAAGCGGCGTTCTACGAGCAGTACTTC
d_gene: NA
j_gene: TRBJ2-7
abundance: NA
v_gene: TRBV6-1

CDR3aa: CSVDWGNEKLFF
CDR3nt: TGCAGCGTTGATTGGGGAAATGAAAAACTGTTTTTT
d_gene: NA
j_gene: TRBJ1-4
abundance: NA
v_gene: TRBV29-1

CDR3aa: CSARGLAGVGEQYF
CDR3nt: TGCAGTGCTAGAGGACTAGCGGGAGTGGGTGAGCAGTACTTC
d_gene: TRBD2
j_gene: TRBJ2-5
abundance: NA
v_gene: TRBV20-1

CDR3aa: CASTRTSGGANEQFF
CDR3nt: TGTGCCAGCACCCGGACTAGCGGGGGGGCGAATGAGCAGTTCTTC
d_gene: TRBD2
j_gene: TRBJ2-1
abundance: few
v_gene: TRBV12-3/TRBV12-4

CDR3aa: CSARQPGTTTNEKLFF
CDR3nt: TGCAGTGCTAGACAACCGGGAACTACAACTAATGAAAAACTGTTTTTT
d_gene: NA
j_gene: TRBJ1-4
abundance: NA
v_gene: TRBV20-1

CDR3aa: CASSFGTGLFF
CDR3nt: TGTGCCAGCAGTTTCGGGACAGGGCTGTTTTTT
d_gene: TRBD1
j_gene: TRBJ1-4
abundance: few
v_gene: TRBV6-1

CDR3aa: CASSPKGGDREAKNIQYF
CDR3nt: TGTGCCAGCTCACCTAAAGGAGGGGACAGGGAGGCCAAAAACATTCAGTACTTC
d_gene: TRBD1
j_gene: TRBJ2-4
abundance: few
v_gene: TRBV18

CDR3aa: CAIHGPDTQYF
CDR3nt: TGTGCCATTCATGGGCCAGATACGCAGTATTTT
d_gene: NA
j_gene: TRBJ2-3
abundance: few
v_gene: TRBV2

CDR3aa: CASSQETSGGVTYNEQFF
CDR3nt: TGTGCCAGCAGCCAAGAAACTAGCGGGGGGGTGACCTACAATGAGCAGTTCTTC
d_gene: TRBD2
j_gene: TRBJ2-1
abundance: NA
v_gene: TRBV4-2

CDR3aa: CAWSREPTDTQYF
CDR3nt: TGTGCCTGGAGTAGGGAACCCACAGATACGCAGTATTTT
d_gene: NA
j_gene: TRBJ2-3
abundance: NA
v_gene: TRBV30

CDR3aa: CSARDQWANEQYF
CDR3nt: TGCAGTGCTAGGGATCAGTGGGCTAACGAGCAGTACTTC
d_gene: NA
j_gene: TRBJ2-7
abundance: NA
v_gene: TRBV20-1

CDR3aa: CASSYSASGRTDTQYF
CDR3nt: TGTGCCAGCAGTTACTCGGCTAGCGGACGCACAGATACGCAGTATTTT
d_gene: TRBD2
j_gene: TRBJ2-3
abundance: NA
v_gene: TRBV6-7

CDR3aa: CSASLHSYEQYF
CDR3nt: TGCAGTGCTAGCCTACACTCCTACGAGCAGTACTTC
d_gene: NA
j_gene: TRBJ2-7
abundance: NA
v_gene: TRBV20-1

CDR3aa: CASSLGLAGGLKEQFF
CDR3nt: TGTGCCAGCAGCTTGGGACTCGCGGGGGGGCTAAAGGAGCAGTTCTTC
d_gene: TRBD2
j_gene: TRBJ2-1
abundance: once
v_gene: TRBV5-4

CDR3aa: CAGSRQAQRSIRTYEQYF
CDR3nt: TGTGCCGGCAGCCGACAGGCCCAACGAAGCATTCGAACCTACGAGCAGTACTTC
d_gene: NA
j_gene: TRBJ2-7
abundance: NA
v_gene: TRBV27

CDR3aa: CASSEATIGGREYF
CDR3nt: TGTGCCAGCAGTGAAGCCACAATTGGGGGTCGAGAGTACTTC
d_gene: NA
j_gene: TRBJ2-5
abundance: few
v_gene: TRBV6-1

CDR3aa: CASSLAANNEQFF
CDR3nt: TGCGCCAGCAGCTTGGCTGCTAACAATGAGCAGTTCTTC
d_gene: NA
j_gene: TRBJ2-1
abundance: many
v_gene: TRBV5-1

CDR3aa: CASSVSGRAYNEQFF
CDR3nt: TGTGCCAGCAGTGTTAGCGGGAGGGCCTACAATGAGCAGTTCTTC
d_gene: TRBD2
j_gene: TRBJ2-1
abundance: NA
v_gene: TRBV6-6